This T cell receptor (beta chain) was sequenced in a study of spatial heterogeneity in lung cancer. The overall study: Detection of beta-chain sequences consistently exceeded that of alpha-chain sequences. TCR and UMI combinations that were unique each appeared, on average, more than ten times in raw reads.

Single TCR cDNA molecules each had their own unique molecular identifier. TCRdb reanalysed the 5' RACE reads using MiXCR and keeps one entry per CDR3 protein. The sample carries approximately 52,000 distinct CDR3 sequences, less than 8.5% recorded once. Time point given: sample taken at primary tumor resection. Unsorted whole RNA from tumor, nontumor lung or frozen PBMC underwent sequencing. Germline V gene data show CDR1 as SGHVS and CDR2 as FNYEAQ. V shed 1 base and J 10 bases; nucleotides not matched to a gene: 8. The CDR3 runs 15 residues. The sequence was collected from a female donor with early-stage non-small cell lung cancer. V is TRBV7-6 and J is TRBJ2-1; 9 bases match TRBD1. Sequences were derived from PBMCs, sampled at surgery. CDR3: CASSLDPRDREEQFF. The CDR3 coding sequence is TGTGCCAGCAGCTTAGATCCCCGGGACAGGGAGGAGCAGTTCTTC.